These T cell receptor beta chains were read from a single sample in a study of CD8 T cells in ankylosing spondylitis. A single record per CDR3 protein comes from TCRdb applying MiXCR to the 5' RACE reads. The profile shows over 100,000 distinct CDR3 sequences, around 10% of them singletons. The specimen sequenced was blood, either unsorted or a sorted T cell fraction (not recorded which). The receptors here all came from a female donor with ankylosing spondylitis or in good health (not recorded which). The CDR3 runs from the conserved cysteine through the conserved F or W. Fields, in order: clone size, D gene, J gene, V gene, CDR3 DNA, CDR3 protein. D genes are given only for firm matches. Size values are once, few and many counts, or a class for expanded clones, and some rows have none.

>many|.|TRBJ2-7|TRBV10-2
TGCGCCAGCAGTGAGTCTGGTATCCCCACCTACGAGCAGTACTTC
CASSESGIPTYEQYF
>.|.|TRBJ1-1|TRBV30
TGTGCCTGGGGGAGACAGAACACTGAAGCTTTCTTT
CAWGRQNTEAFF
>few|TRBD2|TRBJ2-1|TRBV27
TGTGCCAGCAGTCCCCGACTAGCCCTACCCGCAATGAGGCAGTTCTTC
CASSPRLALPAMRQFF
>.|.|TRBJ1-1|TRBV29-1
TGCAGCGTTGCTCGGCCCATACGGGGGAACACTGAAGGTTTCTTT
CSVARPIRGNTEGFF
>many|.|TRBJ2-1|TRBV5-1
TGCGCCAGCAGCTCCACCTCTAAGGGTAATGAGCAGTTCTTC
CASSSTSKGNEQFF
>.|TRBD2|TRBJ2-3|TRBV5-1
TGCGCCAGCAGCTTGGACGGAGCGGGAGTAGCAGATACGCAGTATTTT
CASSLDGAGVADTQYF
>many|.|TRBJ2-6|TRBV12-3/TRBV12-4
TGTGCCAGCAGTTTAAGGGCCAACGTCCTGACTTTC
CASSLRANVLTF
>few|.|TRBJ1-2|TRBV5-6
TGTGCCAGCAGCTTGGAAGCGGAGTATGGCTACACCTTC
CASSLEAEYGYTF
>many|.|TRBJ1-2|TRBV29-1
TGCAGCGTCTTAACCGGGACAAATTATGGCTACACCTTC
CSVLTGTNYGYTF
>.|TRBD2|TRBJ2-5|TRBV12-5
TGTGTTAGTGGTTACGGGGACGGGAGGGAGACCCAGTACTTC
CVSGYGDGRETQYF
>many|.|TRBJ2-3|TRBV6-5
TGTGCCAGCAGTTCTTCAGGGTTTTCAGATACGCAGTATTTT
CASSSSGFSDTQYF
>many|.|TRBJ1-6|TRBV11-2
TGTGCCAGCAGCTTAAATCATTACAAGGGGCTCACCTATAATTCACCCCTCCACTTT
CASSLNHYKGLTYNSPLHF
>few|.|TRBJ2-1|TRBV5-1
TGCGCCAGCAGGCCAGACTCTACGCAGAATGAGCAGTTCTTC
CASRPDSTQNEQFF
>.|TRBD2|TRBJ2-2|TRBV7-6
TGTGCCAGCAGCTTAGGGATCGCTAATAGCGGGAGTTCGACACACACCGGGGAGCTGTTTTTT
CASSLGIANSGSSTHTGELFF
>few|.|TRBJ1-2|TRBV11-1
TGTGCCAGCAGCCTTGAGGCGGGCGGCTATGGCTACACCTTC
CASSLEAGGYGYTF
>.|.|TRBJ2-7|TRBV29-1
TGCAGCGTTGAAGGCGGTCAGGGCGAGCAGTACTTC
CSVEGGQGEQYF
>many|.|TRBJ1-2|TRBV7-2
TGTGCCAGCAGCAAGGGGTATTCTACTTTCAACTATGGCTACACCTTC
CASSKGYSTFNYGYTF
>many|TRBD1|TRBJ1-5|TRBV29-1
TGCAGCGTTTCTAGGGGGCCGGATCAGCCCCAGCATTTT
CSVSRGPDQPQHF
>many|.|TRBJ1-1|TRBV20-1
TGCAGTGCTAACGGCGCAAAACACACTGAAGCTTTCTTT
CSANGAKHTEAFF
>.|TRBD2|TRBJ2-7|TRBV5-1
TGCGCCAGCAGCTCCCGACTAGCGGATTCCTACGAGCAGTACTTC
CASSSRLADSYEQYF
>.|.|TRBJ1-1|TRBV2
TGTGCCAGCGCGAGGGCTGCTGAAGCTTTCTTT
CASARAAEAFF
>many|.|TRBJ1-1|TRBV5-1
TGCGCCACCAGCGTCTCTGCAACATTGAACACTGAAGCTTTCTTT
CATSVSATLNTEAFF
>.|.|TRBJ2-2|TRBV27
TGTGCCAGCAATCCAGCGGGGAACACCGGGGAGCTGTTTTTT
CASNPAGNTGELFF
>many|TRBD1|TRBJ1-3|TRBV29-1
TGCAGCGCCGAGACAGGGAGGGGAAACACCATATATTTT
CSAETGRGNTIYF
>many|.|TRBJ1-6|TRBV12-3/TRBV12-4
TGTGCCAGCAGTTTAGGAGGAGGGGTGGATTCACCCCTCCACTTT
CASSLGGGVDSPLHF
>.|.|TRBJ1-1|TRBV6-4
TGTGCCAGCAGGGGCCAGGCCTCGAACACTGAAGCTTTCTTT
CASRGQASNTEAFF
>few|.|TRBJ2-2|TRBV19
TGTGCCAGTAGTATAGGGTCCGCCGGGGAGCTGTTTTTT
CASSIGSAGELFF
>many|TRBD2|TRBJ2-1|TRBV20-1
TGCAGTGCTAGAACTAGCGGGTTCTTCAATGAGCAGTTCTTC
CSARTSGFFNEQFF
>many|.|TRBJ1-2|TRBV20-1
TGCAGTGCTAGGACAGAGAACTATGGCTACACCTTC
CSARTENYGYTF
>once|.|TRBJ2-3|TRBV5-1
TGCGCCAGCAGCTTAGGTGACAGGATCACAGATACGCAGTATTTT
CASSLGDRITDTQYF
>many|.|TRBJ1-1|TRBV5-1
TGCGCCAGCAGCTTGACCCAAGGAGGGACTGAAGCTTTCTTT
CASSLTQGGTEAFF
>many|TRBD2|TRBJ2-3|TRBV20-1
TGCAGTGCGGACAGCGGGGGGAGCACAGATACGCAGTATTTT
CSADSGGSTDTQYF
>many|.|TRBJ2-7|TRBV11-2
TGTGCCAGCAGCTCCTCCACTAGGGGACCCTACGAGCAGTACTTC
CASSSSTRGPYEQYF
>many|TRBD1|TRBJ1-1|TRBV5-1
TGCGCCAGCAGCTTGGCAGATATGGGGACAGGGGGAACTGAAGCTTTCTTT
CASSLADMGTGGTEAFF
>few|.|TRBJ2-3|TRBV29-1
TGCAGCGTGCTCGGAGGGATCGGGGATACGCAGTATTTT
CSVLGGIGDTQYF
>.|TRBD2|TRBJ2-2|TRBV5-1
TGCGCCAGCAGCTTTCTAGCGGGGTCGAGCACCGGGGAGCTGTTTTTT
CASSFLAGSSTGELFF
>many|.|TRBJ2-3|TRBV29-1
TGCAGCGTTTCCCAAGAACAGATAAGCACAGATACGCAGTATTTT
CSVSQEQISTDTQYF
>many|TRBD1|TRBJ2-7|TRBV29-1
TGCAGCGTGGTGACAGGGTCCTACTACGAGCAGTACTTC
CSVVTGSYYEQYF
>many|.|TRBJ2-1|TRBV7-2
TGTGCCAGCAGCTTAGAGGCCTTCAATCACAATGAGCAGTTCTTC
CASSLEAFNHNEQFF
>.|TRBD1|TRBJ2-3|TRBV7-9
TGTGCCAGCAGCTGGACAGGGCCCAGCACAGATACGCAGTATTTT
CASSWTGPSTDTQYF
>few|TRBD2|TRBJ2-5|TRBV5-1
TGCGCCAGCAGCTTTAGCGGGAATCAAGAGACCCAGTACTTC
CASSFSGNQETQYF
>many|.|TRBJ2-5|TRBV5-1
TGCGCCAGCAGCTTCGGGGGAGGCGAAGAGACCCAGTACTTC
CASSFGGGEETQYF
>many|.|TRBJ2-2|TRBV29-1
TGCAGCGCCCTCGTGTATCAGGGAAAGTGGAACACCGGGGAGCTGTTTTTT
CSALVYQGKWNTGELFF
>few|.|TRBJ2-7|TRBV20-1
TGCAGTGCTAGAGATCCAGGCGCTTACGAGCAGTACTTC
CSARDPGAYEQYF
>.|.|TRBJ2-3|TRBV5-5
TGTGCCAGCAGCTTGGCCGGTTGGGCGGGCACAGATACGCAGTATTTT
CASSLAGWAGTDTQYF
>many|.|TRBJ1-3|TRBV3-1
TGTGCCAGCAGCCAAGGCAGGGAGGGAAACACCATATATTTT
CASSQGREGNTIYF
>many|TRBD1|TRBJ1-1|TRBV5-1
TGCGCCAGCAGCCTGAGGGTCCAGGGGGACACTGAAGCTTTCTTT
CASSLRVQGDTEAFF
>once|.|TRBJ1-4|TRBV30
TGTGCCTGGAGTGGGGGTCATGGGGAAAAACTGTTTTTT
CAWSGGHGEKLFF
>many|.|TRBJ1-2|TRBV5-1
TGCGCCAGCAGCCCGGACATCTATGGCTACACCTTC
CASSPDIYGYTF
>few|.|TRBJ2-7|TRBV20-1
TGCAGTGCTAGAGAAGGCGTAACCTACGAGCAGTACTTC
CSAREGVTYEQYF
>many|.|TRBJ2-3|TRBV7-8
TGTGCCAGCAGCTTAGGGCACGATACGCAGTATTTT
CASSLGHDTQYF
>many|.|TRBJ2-3|TRBV5-1
TGCGCCAGCAGCAATGATCGCACAGATACGCAGTATTTT
CASSNDRTDTQYF